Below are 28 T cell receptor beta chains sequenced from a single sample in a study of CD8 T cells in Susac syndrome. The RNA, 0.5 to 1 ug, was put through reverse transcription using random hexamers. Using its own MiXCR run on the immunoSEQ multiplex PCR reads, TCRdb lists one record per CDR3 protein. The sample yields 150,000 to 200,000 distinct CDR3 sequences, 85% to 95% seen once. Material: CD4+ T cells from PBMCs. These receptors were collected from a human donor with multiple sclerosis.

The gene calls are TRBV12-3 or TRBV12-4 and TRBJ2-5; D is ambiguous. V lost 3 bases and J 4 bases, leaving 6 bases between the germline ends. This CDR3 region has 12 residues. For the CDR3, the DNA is TGTGCCAGCAGTTTTTCTGTAGAGACCCAGTACTTC. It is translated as CASSFSVETQYF.

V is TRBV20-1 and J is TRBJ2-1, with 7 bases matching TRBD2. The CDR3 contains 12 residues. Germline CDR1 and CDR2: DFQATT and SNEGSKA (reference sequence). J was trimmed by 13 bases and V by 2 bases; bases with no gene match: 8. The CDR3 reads CSARPGLEDQFF. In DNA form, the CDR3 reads TGCAGTGCTAGACCAGGACTAGAGGACCAGTTCTTC.

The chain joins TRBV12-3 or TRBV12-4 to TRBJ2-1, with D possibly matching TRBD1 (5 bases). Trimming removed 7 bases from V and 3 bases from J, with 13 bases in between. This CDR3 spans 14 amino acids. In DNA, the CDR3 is TGTGCCAGCACCACGGGCAGGGACTACAATGAGCAGTTCTTC. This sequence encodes CASTTGRDYNEQFF.

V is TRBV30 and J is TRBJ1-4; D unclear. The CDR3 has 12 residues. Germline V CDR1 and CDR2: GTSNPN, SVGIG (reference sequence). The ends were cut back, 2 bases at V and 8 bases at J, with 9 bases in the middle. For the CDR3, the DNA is TGTGCCTGGAGTAGACTAAAGGAAAAACTGTTTTTT. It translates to CAWSRLKEKLFF.

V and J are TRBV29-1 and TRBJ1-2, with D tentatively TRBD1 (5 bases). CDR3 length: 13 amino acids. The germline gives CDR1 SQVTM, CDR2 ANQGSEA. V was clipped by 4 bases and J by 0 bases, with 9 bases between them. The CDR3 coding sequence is TGCAGCGTTGCGGCAGGGCCTAACTATGGCTACACCTTC. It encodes CSVAAGPNYGYTF.

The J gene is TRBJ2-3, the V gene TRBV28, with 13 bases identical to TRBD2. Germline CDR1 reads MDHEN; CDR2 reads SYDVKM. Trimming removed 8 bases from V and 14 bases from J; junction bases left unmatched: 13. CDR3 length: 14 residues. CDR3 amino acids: CASGGTSGDLSGYF. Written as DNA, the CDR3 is TGTGCCAGCGGGGGGACTAGCGGGGACTTAAGTGGGTATTTT.

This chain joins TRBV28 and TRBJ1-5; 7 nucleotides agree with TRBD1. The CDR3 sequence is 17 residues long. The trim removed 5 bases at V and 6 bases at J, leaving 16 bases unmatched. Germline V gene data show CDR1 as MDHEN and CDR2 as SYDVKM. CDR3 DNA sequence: TGTGCCAGCAGTCCGGTCCGGCAGGGGGTTTCGGGTCAGCCCCAGCATTTT. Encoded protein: CASSPVRQGVSGQPQHF.

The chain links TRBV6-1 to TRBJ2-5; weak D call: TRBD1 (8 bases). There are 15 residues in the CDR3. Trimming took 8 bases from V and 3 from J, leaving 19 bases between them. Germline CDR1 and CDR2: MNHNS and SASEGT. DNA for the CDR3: TGTGCCAGCGAGGGAGGGGCAGGGGGCGAAGAGACCCAGTACTTC. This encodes CASEGGAGGEETQYF.

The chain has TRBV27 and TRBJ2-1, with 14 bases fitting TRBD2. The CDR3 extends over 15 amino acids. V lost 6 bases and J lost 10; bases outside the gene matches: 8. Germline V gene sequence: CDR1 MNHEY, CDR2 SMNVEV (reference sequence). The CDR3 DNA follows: TGTGCCAGCAGCCGGACTAGCGGGGGGTCTAGGGAGCAGTTCTTC. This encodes CASSRTSGGSREQFF.

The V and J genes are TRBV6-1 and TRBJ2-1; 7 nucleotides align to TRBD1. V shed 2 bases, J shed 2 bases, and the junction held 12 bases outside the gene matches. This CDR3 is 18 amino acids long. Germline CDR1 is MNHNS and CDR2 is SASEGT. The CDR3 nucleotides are TGTGCCAGCAGTGAATCCTTCTGGGGCAGGGGGACCTACAATGAGCAGTTCTTC. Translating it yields CASSESFWGRGTYNEQFF.

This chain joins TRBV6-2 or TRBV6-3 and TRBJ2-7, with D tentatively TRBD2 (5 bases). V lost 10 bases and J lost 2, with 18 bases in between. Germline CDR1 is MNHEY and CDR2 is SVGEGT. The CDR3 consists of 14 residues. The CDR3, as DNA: TGTGCCACAACCACAAGGAGGCCGGCCTACGAGCAGTACTTC. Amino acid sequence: CATTTRRPAYEQYF.

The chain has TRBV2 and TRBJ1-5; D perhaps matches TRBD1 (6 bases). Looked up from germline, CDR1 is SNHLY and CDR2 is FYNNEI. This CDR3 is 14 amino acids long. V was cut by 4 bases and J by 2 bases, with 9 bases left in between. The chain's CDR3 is CASSGQVGNQPQHF. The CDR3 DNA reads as TGTGCCAGCAGTGGACAGGTTGGCAATCAGCCCCAGCATTTT.

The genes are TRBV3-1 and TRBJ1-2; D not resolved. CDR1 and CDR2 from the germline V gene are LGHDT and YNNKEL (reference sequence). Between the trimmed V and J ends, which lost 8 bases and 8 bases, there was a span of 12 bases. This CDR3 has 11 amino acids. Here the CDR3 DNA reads TGTGCCAGCTATTGGGGAAACGGCTACACCTTC. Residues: CASYWGNGYTF.

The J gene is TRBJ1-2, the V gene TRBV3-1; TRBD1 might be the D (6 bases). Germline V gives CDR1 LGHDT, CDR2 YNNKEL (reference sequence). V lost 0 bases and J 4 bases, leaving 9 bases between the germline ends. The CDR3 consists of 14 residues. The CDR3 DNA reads TGTGCCAGCAGCCAAGATGGACAGCTCTATGGCTACACCTTC. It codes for CASSQDGQLYGYTF.

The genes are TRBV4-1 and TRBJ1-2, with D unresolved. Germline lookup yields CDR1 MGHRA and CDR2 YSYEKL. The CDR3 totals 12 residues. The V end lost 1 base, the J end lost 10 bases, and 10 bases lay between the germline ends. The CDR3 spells CASSQGSSTYTF. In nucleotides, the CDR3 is TGCGCCAGCAGCCAAGGGAGTTCTACCTACACCTTC.

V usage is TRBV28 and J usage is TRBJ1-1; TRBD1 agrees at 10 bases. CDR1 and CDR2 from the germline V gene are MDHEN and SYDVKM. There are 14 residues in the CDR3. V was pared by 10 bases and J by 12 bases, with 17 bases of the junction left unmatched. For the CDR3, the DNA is TGTGCCACTCAAGAGGGGACAGGGGCTCCTGGCTCTTTCTTT. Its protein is CATQEGTGAPGSFF.

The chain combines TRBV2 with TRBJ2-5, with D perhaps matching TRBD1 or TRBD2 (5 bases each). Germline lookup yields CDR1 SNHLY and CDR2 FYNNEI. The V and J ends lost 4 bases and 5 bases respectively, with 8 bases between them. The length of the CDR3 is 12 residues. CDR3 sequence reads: CASSVEGETQYF. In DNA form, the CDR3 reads TGTGCCAGCAGTGTAGAGGGGGAGACCCAGTACTTC.

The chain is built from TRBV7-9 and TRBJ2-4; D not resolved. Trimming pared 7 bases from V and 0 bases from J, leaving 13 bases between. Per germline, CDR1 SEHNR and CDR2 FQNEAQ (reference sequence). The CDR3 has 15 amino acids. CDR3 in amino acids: CASTNISLAKNIQYF. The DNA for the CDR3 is TGTGCCAGCACTAACATTTCATTAGCCAAAAACATTCAGTACTTC.

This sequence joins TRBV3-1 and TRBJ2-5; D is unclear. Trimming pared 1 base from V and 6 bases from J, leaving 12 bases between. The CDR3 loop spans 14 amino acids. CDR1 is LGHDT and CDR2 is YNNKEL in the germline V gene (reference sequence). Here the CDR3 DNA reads TGTGCCAGCAGCCAAGGGAGCCCCCCGAAGACCCAGTACTTC. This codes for CASSQGSPPKTQYF.

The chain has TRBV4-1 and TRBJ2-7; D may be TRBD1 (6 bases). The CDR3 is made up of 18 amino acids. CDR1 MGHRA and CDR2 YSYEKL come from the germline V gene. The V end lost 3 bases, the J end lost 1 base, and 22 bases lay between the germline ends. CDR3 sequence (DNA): TGCGCCAGCAGCCAGTATTTTCCCCCGGGAAGGGGGTCCTACGAGCAGTACTTC. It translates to CASSQYFPPGRGSYEQYF.

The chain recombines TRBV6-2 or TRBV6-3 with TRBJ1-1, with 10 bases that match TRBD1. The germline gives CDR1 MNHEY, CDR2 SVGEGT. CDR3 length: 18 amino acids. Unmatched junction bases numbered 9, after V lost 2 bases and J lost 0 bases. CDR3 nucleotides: TGTGCCAGCAGTTACCCTCTGGACAGGGGGATGATGAACACTGAAGCTTTCTTT. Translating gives CASSYPLDRGMMNTEAFF.

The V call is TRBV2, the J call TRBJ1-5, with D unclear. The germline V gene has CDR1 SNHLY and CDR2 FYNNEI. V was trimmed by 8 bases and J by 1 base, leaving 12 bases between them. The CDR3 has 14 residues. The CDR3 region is CASSVRGSNQPQHF. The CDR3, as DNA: TGTGCCAGCTCAGTCCGGGGAAGCAATCAGCCCCAGCATTTT.

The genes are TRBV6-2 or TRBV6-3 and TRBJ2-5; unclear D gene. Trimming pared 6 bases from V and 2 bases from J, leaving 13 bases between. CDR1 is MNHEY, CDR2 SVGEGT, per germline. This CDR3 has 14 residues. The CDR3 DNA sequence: TGTGCCAGCAGCTCCCTGGGGATTCAAGAGACCCAGTACTTC. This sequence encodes CASSSLGIQETQYF.

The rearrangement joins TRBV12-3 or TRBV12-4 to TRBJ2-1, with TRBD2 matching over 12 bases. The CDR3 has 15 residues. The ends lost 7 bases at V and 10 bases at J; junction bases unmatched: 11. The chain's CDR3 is CASTLAGGAYWEQFF. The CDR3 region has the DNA TGTGCCAGCACCCTAGCGGGAGGGGCTTACTGGGAGCAGTTCTTC.

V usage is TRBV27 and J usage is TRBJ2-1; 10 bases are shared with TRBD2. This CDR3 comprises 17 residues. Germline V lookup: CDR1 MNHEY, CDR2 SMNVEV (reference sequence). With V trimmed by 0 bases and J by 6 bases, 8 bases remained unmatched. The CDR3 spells CASSLSHPLAGANEQFF. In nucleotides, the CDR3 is TGTGCCAGCAGTTTATCCCACCCCCTAGCGGGAGCCAATGAGCAGTTCTTC.

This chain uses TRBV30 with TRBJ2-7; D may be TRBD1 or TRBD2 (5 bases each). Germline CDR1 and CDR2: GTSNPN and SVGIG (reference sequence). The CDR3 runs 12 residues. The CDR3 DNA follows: TGTGCTACCGGGACGGGACCCTACGAGCAGTACTTC. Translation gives CATGTGPYEQYF.

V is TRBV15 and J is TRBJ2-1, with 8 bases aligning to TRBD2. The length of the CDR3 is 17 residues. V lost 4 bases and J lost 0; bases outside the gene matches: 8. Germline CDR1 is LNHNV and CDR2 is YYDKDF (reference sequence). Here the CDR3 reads CATSTSSSGASYNEQFF. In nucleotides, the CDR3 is TGTGCCACCAGCACAAGCAGTAGCGGGGCCTCCTACAATGAGCAGTTCTTC.

CDR3 nucleotide sequence: TGTGCCAGCTCACATGGGGACAACATGAACACTGAAGCTTTCTTT. Amino acid sequence: CASSHGDNMNTEAFF. The chain uses TRBV18 and TRBJ1-1; D might be TRBD1 (6 bases). V shed 4 bases and J shed 0 bases, with 12 bases lying between them. Germline loops: CDR1 KGHSH, CDR2 LQKENI. This CDR3 region has 15 residues.